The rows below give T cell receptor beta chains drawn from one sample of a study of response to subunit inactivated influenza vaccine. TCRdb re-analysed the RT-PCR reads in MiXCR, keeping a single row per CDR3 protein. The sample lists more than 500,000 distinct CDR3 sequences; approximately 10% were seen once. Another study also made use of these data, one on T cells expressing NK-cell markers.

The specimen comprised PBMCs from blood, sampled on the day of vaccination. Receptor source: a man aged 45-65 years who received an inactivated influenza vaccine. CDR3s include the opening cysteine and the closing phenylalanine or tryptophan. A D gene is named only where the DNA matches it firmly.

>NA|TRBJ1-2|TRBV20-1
CSARDGRVGGYTF
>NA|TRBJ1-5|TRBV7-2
CASSLTTGQPQHF
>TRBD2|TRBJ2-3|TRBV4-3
CASSQVVAGSTDTQYF
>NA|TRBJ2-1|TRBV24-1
CATRGIAFEQFF
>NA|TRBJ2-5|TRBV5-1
CASSLGSPGFVGHTQETQYF
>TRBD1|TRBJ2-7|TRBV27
CASSWDRSSYEQYF
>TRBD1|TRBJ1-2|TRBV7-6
CASSPTGQGASGYTF
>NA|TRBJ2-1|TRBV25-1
CASSDQKTGIEQFF
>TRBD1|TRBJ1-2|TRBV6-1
CASSARGQGYGYTF
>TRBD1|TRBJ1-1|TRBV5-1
CASSLQGRSTEAFF
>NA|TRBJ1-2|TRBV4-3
CASRGGTNYGYTF
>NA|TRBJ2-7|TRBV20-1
CSAKPQAPYEQYF
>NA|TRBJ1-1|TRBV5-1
CASSATRGENTEAFF
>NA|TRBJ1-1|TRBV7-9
CASSLARAWNTEAFF
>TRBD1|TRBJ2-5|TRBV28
CASTLTRDRGETQYF
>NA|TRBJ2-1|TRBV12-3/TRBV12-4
CASSPLGLALGNEQFF
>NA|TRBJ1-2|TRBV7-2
CASNDQGTSGGSYTF
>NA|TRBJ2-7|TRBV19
CASSTRRVSSYEQYF
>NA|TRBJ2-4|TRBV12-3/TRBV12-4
CASSPGRADIQYF
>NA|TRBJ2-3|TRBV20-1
CSAPGTSDTQYF
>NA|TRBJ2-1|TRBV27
CASSLGGLYNEQFF
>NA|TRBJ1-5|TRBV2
CASSLGPAHQPQHF
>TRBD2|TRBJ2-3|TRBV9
CASSVAHGLARDTQYF
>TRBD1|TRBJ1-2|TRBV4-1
CASRNPRRTGGDGYTF
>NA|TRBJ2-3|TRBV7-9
CASGGGSDTQYF
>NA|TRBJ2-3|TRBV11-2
CASSGEQPSTDTQYF
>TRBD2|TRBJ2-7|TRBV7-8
CASSSSGGNHYEQYF
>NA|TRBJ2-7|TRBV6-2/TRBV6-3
CASSPAGNEQYF
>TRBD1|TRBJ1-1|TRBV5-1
CASSHLKPTGQGPNTEAFF
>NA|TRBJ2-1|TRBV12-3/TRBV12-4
CASSLVVTGIEQFF